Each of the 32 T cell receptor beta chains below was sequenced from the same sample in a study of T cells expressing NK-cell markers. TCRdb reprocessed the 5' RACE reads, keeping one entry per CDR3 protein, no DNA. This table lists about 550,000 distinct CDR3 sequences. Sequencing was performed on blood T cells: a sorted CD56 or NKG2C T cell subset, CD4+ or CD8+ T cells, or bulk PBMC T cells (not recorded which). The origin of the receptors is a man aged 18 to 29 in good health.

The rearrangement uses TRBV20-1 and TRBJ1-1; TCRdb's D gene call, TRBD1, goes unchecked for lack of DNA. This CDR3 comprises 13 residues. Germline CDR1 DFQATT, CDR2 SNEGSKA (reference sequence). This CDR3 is CSAGNTGNTEAFF.

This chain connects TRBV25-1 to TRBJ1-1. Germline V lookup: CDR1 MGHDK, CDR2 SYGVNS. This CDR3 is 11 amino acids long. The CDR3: CATQMNTEAFF.

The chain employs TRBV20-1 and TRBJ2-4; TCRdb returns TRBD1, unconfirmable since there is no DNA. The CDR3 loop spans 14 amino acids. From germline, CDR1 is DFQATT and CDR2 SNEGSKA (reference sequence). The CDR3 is CSARVGPLENIQYF.

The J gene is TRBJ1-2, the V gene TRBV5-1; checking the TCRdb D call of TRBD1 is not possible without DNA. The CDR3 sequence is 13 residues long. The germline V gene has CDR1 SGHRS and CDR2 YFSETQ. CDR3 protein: CASSPQGLDGYTF.

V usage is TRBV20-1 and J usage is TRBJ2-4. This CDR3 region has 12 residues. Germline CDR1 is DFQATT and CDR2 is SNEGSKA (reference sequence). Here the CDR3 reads CSARVRSPIQYF.

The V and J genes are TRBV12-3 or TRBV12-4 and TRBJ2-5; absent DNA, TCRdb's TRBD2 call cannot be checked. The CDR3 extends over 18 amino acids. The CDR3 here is CASSPSEWAGVNQETQYF.

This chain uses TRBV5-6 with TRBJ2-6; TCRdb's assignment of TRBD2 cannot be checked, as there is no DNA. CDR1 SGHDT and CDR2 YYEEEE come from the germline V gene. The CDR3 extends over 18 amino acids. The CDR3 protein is CASSLVAGDLSGANVLTF. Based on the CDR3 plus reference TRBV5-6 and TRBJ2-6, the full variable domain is DAGVTQSPTHLIKTRGQQVTLRCSPKSGHDTVSWYQQALGQGPQFIFQYYEEEERQRGNFPDRFSGHQFPNYSSELNVNALLLGDSALYLCASSLVAGDLSGANVLTFGAGSRLTVL.

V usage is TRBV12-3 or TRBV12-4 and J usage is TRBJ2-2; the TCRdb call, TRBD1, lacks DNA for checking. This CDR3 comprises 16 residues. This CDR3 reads CASSPWGQGRTGELFF.

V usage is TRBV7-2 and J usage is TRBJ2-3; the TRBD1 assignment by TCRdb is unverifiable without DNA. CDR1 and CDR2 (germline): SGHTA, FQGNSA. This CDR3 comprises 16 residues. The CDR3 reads CASRTATGGTTDTQYF. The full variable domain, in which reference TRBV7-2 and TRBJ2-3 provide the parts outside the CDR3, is GAGVSQSPSNKVTEKGKDVELRCDPISGHTALYWYRQSLGQGLEFLIYFQGNSAPDKSGLPSDRFSAERTGGSVSTLTIQRTQQEDSAVYLCASRTATGGTTDTQYFGPGTRLTVL.

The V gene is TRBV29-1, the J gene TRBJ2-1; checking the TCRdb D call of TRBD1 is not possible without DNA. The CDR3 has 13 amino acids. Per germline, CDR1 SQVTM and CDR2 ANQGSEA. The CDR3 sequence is CSVGQSIYNEQFF.

This CDR3 reads CASSLRTKDGYTF. The chain carries TRBV5-5 and TRBJ1-2; TCRdb's D call, TRBD1, is unchecked because there is no DNA. Germline V CDR1 and CDR2: SGHKS, YYEKEE (reference sequence). This CDR3 is 13 amino acids long.

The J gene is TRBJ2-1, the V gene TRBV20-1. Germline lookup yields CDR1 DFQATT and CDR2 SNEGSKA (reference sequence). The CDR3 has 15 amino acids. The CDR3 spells CSARVGLSIYNEQFF.

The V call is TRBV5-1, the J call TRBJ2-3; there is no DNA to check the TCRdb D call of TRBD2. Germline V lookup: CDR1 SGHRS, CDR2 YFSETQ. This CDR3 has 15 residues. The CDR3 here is CASNGGRAGTDTQYF. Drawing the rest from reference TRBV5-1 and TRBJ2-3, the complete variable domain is KAGVTQTPRYLIKTRGQQVTLSCSPISGHRSVSWYQQTPGQGLQFLFEYFSETQRNKGNFPGRFSGRQFSNSRSEMNVSTLELGDSALYLCASNGGRAGTDTQYFGPGTRLTVL.

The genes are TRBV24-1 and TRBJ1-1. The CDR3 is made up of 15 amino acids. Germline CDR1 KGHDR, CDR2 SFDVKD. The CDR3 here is CATSDLRDLDTEAFF.

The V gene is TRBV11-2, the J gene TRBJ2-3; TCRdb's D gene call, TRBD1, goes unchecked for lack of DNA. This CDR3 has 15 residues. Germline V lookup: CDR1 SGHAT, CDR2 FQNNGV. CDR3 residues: CASSPQGGSLDTQYF.

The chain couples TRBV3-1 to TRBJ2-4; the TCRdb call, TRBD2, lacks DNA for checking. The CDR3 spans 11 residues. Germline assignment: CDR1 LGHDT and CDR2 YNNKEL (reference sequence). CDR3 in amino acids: CASSQGESEYF.

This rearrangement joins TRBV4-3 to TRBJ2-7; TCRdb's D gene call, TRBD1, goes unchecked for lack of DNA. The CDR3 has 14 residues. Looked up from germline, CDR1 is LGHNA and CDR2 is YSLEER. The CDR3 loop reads CASSQERSGYEQYF.

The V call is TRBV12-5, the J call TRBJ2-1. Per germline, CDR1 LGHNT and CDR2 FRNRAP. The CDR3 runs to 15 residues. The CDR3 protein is CASGSPGLPDNEQFF.

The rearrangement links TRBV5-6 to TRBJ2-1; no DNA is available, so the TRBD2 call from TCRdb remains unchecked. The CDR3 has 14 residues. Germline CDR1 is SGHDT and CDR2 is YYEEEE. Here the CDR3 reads CASSFDRDSWAQFF.

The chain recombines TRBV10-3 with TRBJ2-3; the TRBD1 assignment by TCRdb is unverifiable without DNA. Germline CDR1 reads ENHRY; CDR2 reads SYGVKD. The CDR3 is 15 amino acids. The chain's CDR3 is CATYEAGAGTDTQYF.

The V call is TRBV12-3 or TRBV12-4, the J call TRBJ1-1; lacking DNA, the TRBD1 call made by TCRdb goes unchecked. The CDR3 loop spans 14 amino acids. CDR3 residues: CAITSRDRWSEAFF.

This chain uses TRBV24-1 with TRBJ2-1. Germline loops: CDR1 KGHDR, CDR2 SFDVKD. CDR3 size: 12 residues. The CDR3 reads CATRDSYNEQFF.

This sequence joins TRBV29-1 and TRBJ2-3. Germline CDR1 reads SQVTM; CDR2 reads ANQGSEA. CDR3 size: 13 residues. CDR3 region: CSVGLMGTDTQYF.

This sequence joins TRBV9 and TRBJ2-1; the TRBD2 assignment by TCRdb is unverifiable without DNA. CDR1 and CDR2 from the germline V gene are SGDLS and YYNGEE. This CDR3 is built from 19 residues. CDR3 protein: CASSVVEGTSGISYNEQFF.

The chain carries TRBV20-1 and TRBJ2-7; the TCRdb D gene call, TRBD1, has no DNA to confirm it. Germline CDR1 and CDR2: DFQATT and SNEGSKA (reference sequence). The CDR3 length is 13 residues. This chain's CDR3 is CSAARVLNYEQYF.

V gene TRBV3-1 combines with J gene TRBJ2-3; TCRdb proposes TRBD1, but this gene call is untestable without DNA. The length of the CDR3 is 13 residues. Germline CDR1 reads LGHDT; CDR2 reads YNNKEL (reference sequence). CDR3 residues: CASSSQGWGTQYF.

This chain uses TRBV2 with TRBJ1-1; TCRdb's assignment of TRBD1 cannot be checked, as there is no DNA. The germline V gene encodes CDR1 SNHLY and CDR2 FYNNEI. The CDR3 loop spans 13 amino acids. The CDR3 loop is CASSIAPDRAAFF.

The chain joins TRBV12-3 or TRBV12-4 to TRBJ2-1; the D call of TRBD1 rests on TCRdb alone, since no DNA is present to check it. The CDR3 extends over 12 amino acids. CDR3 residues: CASSLGTEEQFF.

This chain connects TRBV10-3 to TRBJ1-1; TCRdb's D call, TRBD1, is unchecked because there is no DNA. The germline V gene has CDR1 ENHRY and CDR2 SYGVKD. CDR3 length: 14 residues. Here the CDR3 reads CAISESAAPTEAFF.

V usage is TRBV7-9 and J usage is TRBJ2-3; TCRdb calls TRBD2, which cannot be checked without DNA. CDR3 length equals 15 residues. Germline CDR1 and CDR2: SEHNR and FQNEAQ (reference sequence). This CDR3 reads CASSSSTLLADTQYF.

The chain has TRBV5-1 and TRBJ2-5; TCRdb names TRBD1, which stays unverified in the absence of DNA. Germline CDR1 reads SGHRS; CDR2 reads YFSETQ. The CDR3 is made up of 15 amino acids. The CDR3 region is CASSWSFAGDETQYF. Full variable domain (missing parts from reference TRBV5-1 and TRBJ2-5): KAGVTQTPRYLIKTRGQQVTLSCSPISGHRSVSWYQQTPGQGLQFLFEYFSETQRNKGNFPGRFSGRQFSNSRSEMNVSTLELGDSALYLCASSWSFAGDETQYFGPGTRLLVL.

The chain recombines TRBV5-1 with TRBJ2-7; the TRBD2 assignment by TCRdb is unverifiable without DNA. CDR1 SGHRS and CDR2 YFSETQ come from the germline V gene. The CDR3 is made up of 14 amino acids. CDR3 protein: CASSLLAGEGEQYF.